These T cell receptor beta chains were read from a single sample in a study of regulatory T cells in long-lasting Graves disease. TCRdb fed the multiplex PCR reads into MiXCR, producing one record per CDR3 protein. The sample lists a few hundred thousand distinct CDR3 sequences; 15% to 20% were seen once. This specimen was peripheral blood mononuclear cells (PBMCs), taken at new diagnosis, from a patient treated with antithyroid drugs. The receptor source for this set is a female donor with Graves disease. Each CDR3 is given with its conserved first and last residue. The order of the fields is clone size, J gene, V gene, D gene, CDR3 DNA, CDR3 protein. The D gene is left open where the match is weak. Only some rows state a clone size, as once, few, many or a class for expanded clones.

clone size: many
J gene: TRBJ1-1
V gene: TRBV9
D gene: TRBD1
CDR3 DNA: TGTGCCAGCAGCCGAACAGGGGGCGCCGGGAACACTGAAGCTTTCTTT
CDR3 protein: CASSRTGGAGNTEAFF

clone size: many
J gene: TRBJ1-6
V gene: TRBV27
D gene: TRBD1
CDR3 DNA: TGTGCCAGCAGTTTACGCGGGGACAGGGTCTATTCACCCCTCCACTTT
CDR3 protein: CASSLRGDRVYSPLHF

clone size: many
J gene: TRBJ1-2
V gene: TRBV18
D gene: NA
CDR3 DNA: TGTGCCAGCTCACCATCAGCCACCTACTATGGCTACACCTTC
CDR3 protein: CASSPSATYYGYTF

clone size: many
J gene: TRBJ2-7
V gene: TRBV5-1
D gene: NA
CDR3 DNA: TGTGCCAGCAGCTTGGGGCTAGGGGACGAGCAGTACTTC
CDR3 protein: CASSLGLGDEQYF

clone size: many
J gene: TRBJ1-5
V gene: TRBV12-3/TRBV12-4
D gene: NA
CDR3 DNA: TGTGCCAGCAGTTTGGTGGGAGGGATCGGACCCCAGCATTTT
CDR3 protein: CASSLVGGIGPQHF

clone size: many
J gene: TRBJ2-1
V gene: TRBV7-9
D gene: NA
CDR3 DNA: TGTGCCAGCAGCCCGTCCACACGGGGTGTTGAGCAGTTCTTC
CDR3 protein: CASSPSTRGVEQFF

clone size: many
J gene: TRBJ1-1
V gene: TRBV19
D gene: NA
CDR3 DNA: TGTGCCAGTAGTAGAACAGCAAGGGCCACTGAAGCTTTCTTT
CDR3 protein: CASSRTARATEAFF

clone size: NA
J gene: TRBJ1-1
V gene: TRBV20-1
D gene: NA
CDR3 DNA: TGCAGTGCCAGCGGGGGGAGGGCTGAAGCTTTCTTT
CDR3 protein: CSASGGRAEAFF

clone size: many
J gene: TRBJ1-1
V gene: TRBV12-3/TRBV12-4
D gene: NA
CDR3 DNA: TGTGCCAGCAGTTTTAGCTTCATGAACACTGAAGCTTTCTTT
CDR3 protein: CASSFSFMNTEAFF

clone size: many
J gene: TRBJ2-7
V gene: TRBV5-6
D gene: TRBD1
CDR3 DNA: TGTGCCAGCAGCGCGGACAGGGGGCGGTCCTACGAGCAGTACTTC
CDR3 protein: CASSADRGRSYEQYF

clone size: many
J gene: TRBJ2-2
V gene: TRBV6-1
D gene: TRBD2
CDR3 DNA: TGTGCCAGCACCTTAGCGGGAGAAAACACCGGGGAGCTGTTTTTT
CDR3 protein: CASTLAGENTGELFF

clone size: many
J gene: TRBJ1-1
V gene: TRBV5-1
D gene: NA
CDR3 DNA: TGCGCCAGCAGCTTGGTTAGCAGCCTTATGAACACTGAAGCTTTCTTT
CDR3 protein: CASSLVSSLMNTEAFF

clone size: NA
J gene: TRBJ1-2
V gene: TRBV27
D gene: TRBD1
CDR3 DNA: TGTGCCAGCAGTTTCGACAGGGAGAAAATCTATGGCTACACCTTC
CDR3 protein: CASSFDREKIYGYTF

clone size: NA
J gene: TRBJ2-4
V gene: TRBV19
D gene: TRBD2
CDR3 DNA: TGTGCCAGTAGTAAACCAGCTGCGGGAGCTACGGGAAACATTCAGTACTTC
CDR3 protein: CASSKPAAGATGNIQYF

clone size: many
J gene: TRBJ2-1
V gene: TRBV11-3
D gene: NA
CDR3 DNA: TGTGCCAGCAGCCAAGTGGGCTATGAGCAGTTCTTC
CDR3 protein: CASSQVGYEQFF

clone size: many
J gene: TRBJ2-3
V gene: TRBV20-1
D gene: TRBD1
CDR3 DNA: TGCAGTGCTGAAGAGACAGGGGGAGATACGCAGTATTTT
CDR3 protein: CSAEETGGDTQYF

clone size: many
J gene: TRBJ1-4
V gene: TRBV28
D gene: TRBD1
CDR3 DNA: TGTGCCAGCGTTTCAGGGACAGCTAATGAAAAACTGTTTTTT
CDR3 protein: CASVSGTANEKLFF

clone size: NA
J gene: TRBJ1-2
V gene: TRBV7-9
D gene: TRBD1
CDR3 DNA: TGTGCCAGCAGCGCGAGGACAGGAACGGGACACTATGGCTACACCTTC
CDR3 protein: CASSARTGTGHYGYTF

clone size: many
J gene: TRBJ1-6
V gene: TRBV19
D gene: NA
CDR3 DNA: TGTGCCACCACTCACAGGGCGAGGGGTAATTCACCCCTCCACTTT
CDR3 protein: CATTHRARGNSPLHF

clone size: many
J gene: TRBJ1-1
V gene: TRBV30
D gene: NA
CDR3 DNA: TGTGCCTGGAGAAAGGTGAACACTGAAGCTTTCTTT
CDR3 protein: CAWRKVNTEAFF

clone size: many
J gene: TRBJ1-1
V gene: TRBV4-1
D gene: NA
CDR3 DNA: TGCGCCAGCAGCCAAACGGGGGCCACAGACATAACGGGAGCTTTCTTT
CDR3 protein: CASSQTGATDITGAFF

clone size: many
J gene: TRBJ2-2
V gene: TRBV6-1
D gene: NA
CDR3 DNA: TGTGCCAGCAGTGACCTAGGCGACACCGGGGAGCTGTTTTTT
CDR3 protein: CASSDLGDTGELFF

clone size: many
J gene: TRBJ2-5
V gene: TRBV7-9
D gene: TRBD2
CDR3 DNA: TGTGCCAGCAGGACTAGCGGTGGGGAGACCCAGTACTTC
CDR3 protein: CASRTSGGETQYF

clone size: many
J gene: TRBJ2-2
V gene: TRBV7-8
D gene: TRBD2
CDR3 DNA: TGTGCCAGCAGCTTTAGGACTAGCGGGAACACCGGGGAGCTGTTTTTT
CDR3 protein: CASSFRTSGNTGELFF

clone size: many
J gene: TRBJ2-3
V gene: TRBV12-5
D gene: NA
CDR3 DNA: TGTGCTAGTGCCCTGGGGGTTTCAGTTATCACAGATACGCAGTATTTT
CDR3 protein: CASALGVSVITDTQYF

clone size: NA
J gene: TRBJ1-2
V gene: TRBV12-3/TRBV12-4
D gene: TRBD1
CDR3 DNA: TGTGCCAGCAGTCGAGATACAGGGGCGAGAGGCTACACCTTC
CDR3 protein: CASSRDTGARGYTF

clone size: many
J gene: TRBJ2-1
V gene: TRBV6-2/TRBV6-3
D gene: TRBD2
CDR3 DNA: TGTGCCAGCAGGGCGGCGGGAGGAAACAATGAGCAGTTCTTC
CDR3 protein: CASRAAGGNNEQFF

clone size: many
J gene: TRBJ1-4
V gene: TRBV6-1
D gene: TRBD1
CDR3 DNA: TGTGCCAGCAGCCAAACTCGGACAGGGAATGAAAAACTGTTTTTT
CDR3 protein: CASSQTRTGNEKLFF

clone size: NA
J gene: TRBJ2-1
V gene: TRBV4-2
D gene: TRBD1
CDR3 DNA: TGTGCCAGCAGCCAAGATCAGACAGGGGGGAGCAATGAGCAGTTCTTC
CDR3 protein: CASSQDQTGGSNEQFF

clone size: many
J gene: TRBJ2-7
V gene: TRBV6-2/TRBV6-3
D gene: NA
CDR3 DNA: TGTGCCAGCAGTTCTGAGGGAGGCGAGCAGTACTTC
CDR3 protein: CASSSEGGEQYF

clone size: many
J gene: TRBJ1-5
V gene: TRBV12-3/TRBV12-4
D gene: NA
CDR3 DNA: TGTGCCAGCAGTTTAGCTGGAGGAGGTACCCCAGGGGCCCAGCATTTT
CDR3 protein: CASSLAGGGTPGAQHF

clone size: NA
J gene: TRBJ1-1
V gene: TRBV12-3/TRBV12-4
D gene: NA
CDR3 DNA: TGTGCCAGCAGGCGGGGCCCGGGCACTGAAGCTTTCTTT
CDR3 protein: CASRRGPGTEAFF

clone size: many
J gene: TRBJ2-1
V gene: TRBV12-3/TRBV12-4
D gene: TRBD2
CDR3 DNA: TGTGCCAGCAGGCGGACGACTAGCGGATACAATGGGCAGTTCTTC
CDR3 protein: CASRRTTSGYNGQFF

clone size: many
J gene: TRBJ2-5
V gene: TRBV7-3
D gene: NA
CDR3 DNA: TGTGCCAGCAGCTTAGGTGGTGGGACCGAAGAGACCCAGTACTTC
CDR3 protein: CASSLGGGTEETQYF

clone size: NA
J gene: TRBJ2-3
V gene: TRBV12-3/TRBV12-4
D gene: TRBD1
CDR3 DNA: TGTGCCAGCAGCCAGACAGGGGCCGCAGATACGCAGTATTTT
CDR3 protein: CASSQTGAADTQYF

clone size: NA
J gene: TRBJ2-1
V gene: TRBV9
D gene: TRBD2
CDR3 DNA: TGTGCCAGCAGCCAGTGGGGGGGAGGCCGCTCCTACAATGAGCAGTTCTTC
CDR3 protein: CASSQWGGGRSYNEQFF

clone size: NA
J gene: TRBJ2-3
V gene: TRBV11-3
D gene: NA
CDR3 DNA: TGTGCCAGCAGCTCACAGTGGACAGATACGCAGTATTTT
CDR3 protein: CASSSQWTDTQYF

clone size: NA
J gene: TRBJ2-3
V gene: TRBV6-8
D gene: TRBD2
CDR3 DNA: TGTGCCAGCAGCCGGTCGGGGGGGGGAGATACGCAGTATTTT
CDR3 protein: CASSRSGGGDTQYF

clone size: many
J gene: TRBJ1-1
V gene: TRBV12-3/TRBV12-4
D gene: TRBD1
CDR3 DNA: TGTGCCAGCAGTTTCTCGACAGGGTTGGCCCCTGAAGCTTTCTTT
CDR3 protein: CASSFSTGLAPEAFF

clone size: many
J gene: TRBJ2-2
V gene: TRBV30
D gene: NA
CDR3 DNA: TGTGCCTGGAACAGGGCATCGGACACCGGGGAGCTGTTTTTT
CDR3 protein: CAWNRASDTGELFF

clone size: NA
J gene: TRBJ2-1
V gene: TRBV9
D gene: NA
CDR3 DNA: TGTGCCAGCAGCGTAGGTGGATCGGGATCCTACAATGAGCAGTTCTTC
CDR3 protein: CASSVGGSGSYNEQFF

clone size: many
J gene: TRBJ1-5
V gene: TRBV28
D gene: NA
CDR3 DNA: TGTGCCAGCAAGGGGGGTAGCAATCAGCCCCAGCATTTT
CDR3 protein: CASKGGSNQPQHF

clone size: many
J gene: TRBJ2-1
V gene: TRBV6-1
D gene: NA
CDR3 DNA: TGTGCCAGCAGTCGGAACCTAGTTTCAAATGAGCAGTTCTTC
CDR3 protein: CASSRNLVSNEQFF

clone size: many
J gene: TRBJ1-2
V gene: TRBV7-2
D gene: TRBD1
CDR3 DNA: TGTGCCAGCAGCTTATACCGGACAGGAGCCGGCTACACCTTC
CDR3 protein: CASSLYRTGAGYTF

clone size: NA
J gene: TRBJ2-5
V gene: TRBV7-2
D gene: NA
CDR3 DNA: TGCGCCAGCAGCTCTTTAGGCAGCAAAGAGACCCAGTACTTC
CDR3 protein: CASSSLGSKETQYF

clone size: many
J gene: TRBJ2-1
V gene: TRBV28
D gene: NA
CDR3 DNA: TGTGCCAGCAGTTTTCCGGGAAGTGGTAATGAGCAGTTCTTC
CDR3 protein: CASSFPGSGNEQFF

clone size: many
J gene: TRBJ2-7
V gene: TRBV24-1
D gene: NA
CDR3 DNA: TGTGCCACCAGTGACCTGAACACATTCGAGCAGTACTTC
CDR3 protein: CATSDLNTFEQYF

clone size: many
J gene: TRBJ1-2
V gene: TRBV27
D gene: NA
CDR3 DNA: TGTGCCAGCAGTTTGGTAGGGGGTGAAGGTGGCTACACCTTC
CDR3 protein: CASSLVGGEGGYTF

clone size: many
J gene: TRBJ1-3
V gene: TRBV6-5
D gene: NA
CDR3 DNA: TGTGCCAGCAGTTACTCGATTCGGTTCTCTGGAAACACCATATATTTT
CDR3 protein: CASSYSIRFSGNTIYF

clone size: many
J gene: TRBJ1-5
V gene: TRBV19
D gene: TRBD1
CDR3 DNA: TGTGCCAGTAGTATAGCCCTAGGACAGGTAGGGAATCAGCCCCAGCATTTT
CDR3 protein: CASSIALGQVGNQPQHF

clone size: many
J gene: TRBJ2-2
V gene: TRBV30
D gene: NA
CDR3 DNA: TGTGCCTGGAGTCGGCAGGCCGCGACCGGGGAGCTGTTTTTT
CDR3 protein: CAWSRQAATGELFF

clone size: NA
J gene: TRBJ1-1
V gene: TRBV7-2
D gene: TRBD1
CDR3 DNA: TGTGCCAGCAGCACCGGACAGGTATACAACACTGAAGCTTTCTTT
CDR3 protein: CASSTGQVYNTEAFF

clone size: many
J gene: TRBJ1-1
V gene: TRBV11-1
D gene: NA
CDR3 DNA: TGTGCCAGCAGCCACAGGGTTAGGAACACTGAAGCTTTCTTT
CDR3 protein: CASSHRVRNTEAFF

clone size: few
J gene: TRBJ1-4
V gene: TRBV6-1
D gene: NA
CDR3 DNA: TGTGCCAGCAGAGATTCCGGTGCAACTAATGAAAAACTGTTTTTT
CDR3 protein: CASRDSGATNEKLFF

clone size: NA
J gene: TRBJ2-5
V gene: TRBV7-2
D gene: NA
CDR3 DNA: TGTGCCAGCAGCCCCAGGGCTGGGGGCCTGTACCAAGAGACCCAGTACTTC
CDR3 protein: CASSPRAGGLYQETQYF

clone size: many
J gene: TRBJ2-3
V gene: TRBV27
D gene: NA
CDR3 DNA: TGTGCCAGCAGTCCCTCCGGCAGGGTGGGTACAGATACGCAGTATTTT
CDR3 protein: CASSPSGRVGTDTQYF

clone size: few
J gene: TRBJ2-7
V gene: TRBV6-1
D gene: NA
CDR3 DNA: TGTGCCAGCAGTGAAGGGGTAGCTTACGAGCAGTACTTC
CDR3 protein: CASSEGVAYEQYF

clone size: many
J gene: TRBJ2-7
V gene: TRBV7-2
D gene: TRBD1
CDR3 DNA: TGTGCCAGCAGCTTAATTGGGACAGGGACCTACGAGCAGTACTTC
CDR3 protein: CASSLIGTGTYEQYF

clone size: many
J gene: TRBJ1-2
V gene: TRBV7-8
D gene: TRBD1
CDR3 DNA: TGTGCCAGCAGCTTCGGACAGGGGATGGATGGCTACACCTTC
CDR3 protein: CASSFGQGMDGYTF

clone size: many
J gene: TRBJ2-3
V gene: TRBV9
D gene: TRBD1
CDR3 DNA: TGTGCCAGCAGCGTACTCCCAGGGGGAGATACGCAGTATTTT
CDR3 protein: CASSVLPGGDTQYF